The clone carrying this T cell receptor (beta chain) was observed a few times. No antigen is known for it. The sample comes from a study of identical twins' blood T cells. Both ends of each TCR cDNA library bore sample-specific barcodes. Via MiXCR, TCRdb re-called the 5' RACE reads, giving one row per CDR3 protein. Of 300,000 to 450,000 distinct CDR3 sequences listed, roughly 31% are singletons. Study conclusions and caveats: Shared CDR3 clonotype counts between two donors mainly tracked the product of their cloneset sizes, twins included. Out-of-frame TCRbeta clonotypes reportedly had markedly more similar V usage in twins than unrelated donors. Twin repertoire similarity may partly reflect shared environment.

Germline trimming cut 7 bases from V and 5 bases from J; bases unmatched to any gene: 9. The CDR3 is 14 amino acids. The chain links TRBV12-3 or TRBV12-4 to TRBJ1-1, with 8 bases aligning to TRBD1. The origin of this receptor is a woman between 18 and 55 years old in good health. The sample taken for sequencing was PBMCs. In DNA form, the CDR3 reads TGTGCCAGCACCCCAGGACAGGGACGAACTGAAGCTTTCTTT. Translation: CASTPGQGRTEAFF.